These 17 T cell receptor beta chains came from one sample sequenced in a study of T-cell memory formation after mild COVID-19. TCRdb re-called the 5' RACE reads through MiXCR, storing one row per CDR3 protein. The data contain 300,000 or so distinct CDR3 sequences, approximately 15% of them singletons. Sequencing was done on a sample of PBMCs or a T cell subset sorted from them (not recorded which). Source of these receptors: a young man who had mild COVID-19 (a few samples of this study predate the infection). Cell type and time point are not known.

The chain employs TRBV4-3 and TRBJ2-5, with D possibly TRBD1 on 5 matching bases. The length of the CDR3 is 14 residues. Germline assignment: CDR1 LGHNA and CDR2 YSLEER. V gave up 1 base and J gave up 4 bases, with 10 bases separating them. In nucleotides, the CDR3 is TGCGCCAGCAGCCAAGCGGGCAGGGTAGAGACCCAGTACTTC. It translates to CASSQAGRVETQYF.

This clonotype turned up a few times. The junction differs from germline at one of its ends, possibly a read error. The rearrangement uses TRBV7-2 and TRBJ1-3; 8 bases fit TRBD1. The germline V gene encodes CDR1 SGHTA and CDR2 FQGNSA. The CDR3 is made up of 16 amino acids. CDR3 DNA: TGTGCCAGCAGCCTAGCCCGACAGGGGTTGGGGAACACCATATATTTT. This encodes CASSLARQGLGNTIYF.

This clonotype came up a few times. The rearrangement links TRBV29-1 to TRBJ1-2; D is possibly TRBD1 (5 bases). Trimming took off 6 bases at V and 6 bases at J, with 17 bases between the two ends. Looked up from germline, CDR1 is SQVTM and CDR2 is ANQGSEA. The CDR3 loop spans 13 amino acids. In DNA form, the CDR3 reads TGCAGCGTCCAACTACCCGGGACGGATGGCTACACCTTC. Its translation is CSVQLPGTDGYTF. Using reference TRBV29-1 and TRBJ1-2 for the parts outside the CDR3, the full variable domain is SAVISQKPSRDICQRGTSLTIQCQVDSQVTMMFWYRQQPGQSLTLIATANQGSEATYESGFVIDKFPISRPNLTFSTLTVSNMSPEDSSIYLCSVQLPGTDGYTFGSGTRLTVV.

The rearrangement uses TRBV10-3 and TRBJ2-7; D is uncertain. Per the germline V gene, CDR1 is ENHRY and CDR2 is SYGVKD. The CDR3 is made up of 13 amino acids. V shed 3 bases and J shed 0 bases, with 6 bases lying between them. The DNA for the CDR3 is TGTGCCATCAGTGAAGGCAGCTCCTACGAGCAGTACTTC. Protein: CAISEGSSYEQYF.

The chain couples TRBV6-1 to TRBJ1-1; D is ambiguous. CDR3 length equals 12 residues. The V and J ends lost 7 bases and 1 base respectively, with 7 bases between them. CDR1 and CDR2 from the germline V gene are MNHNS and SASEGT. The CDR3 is CASIWRNTEAFF. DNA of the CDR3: TGTGCCAGCATTTGGAGGAACACTGAAGCTTTCTTT.

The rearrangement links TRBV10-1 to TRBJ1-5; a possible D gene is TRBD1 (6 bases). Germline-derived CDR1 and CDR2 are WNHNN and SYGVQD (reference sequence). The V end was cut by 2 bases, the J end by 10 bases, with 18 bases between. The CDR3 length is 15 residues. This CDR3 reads CASSEGGPGLPPQHF. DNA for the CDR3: TGCGCCAGCAGTGAGGGGGGCCCGGGACTTCCCCCCCAGCATTTT.

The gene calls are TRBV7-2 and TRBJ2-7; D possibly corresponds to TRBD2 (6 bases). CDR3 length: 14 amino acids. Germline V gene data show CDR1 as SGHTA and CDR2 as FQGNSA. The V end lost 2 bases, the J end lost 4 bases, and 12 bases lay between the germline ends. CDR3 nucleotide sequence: TGTGCCAGCAGCTTACACGGGGGTTCATACGAGCAGTACGTC. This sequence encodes CASSLHGGSYEQYV.

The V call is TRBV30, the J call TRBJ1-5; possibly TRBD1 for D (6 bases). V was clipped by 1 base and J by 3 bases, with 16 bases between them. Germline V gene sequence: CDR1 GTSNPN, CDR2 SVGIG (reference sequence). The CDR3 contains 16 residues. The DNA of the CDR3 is TGTGCCTGGAGTGGGGTTGGACAGCCGTTCAATCAGCCCCAGCATTTT. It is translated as CAWSGVGQPFNQPQHF.

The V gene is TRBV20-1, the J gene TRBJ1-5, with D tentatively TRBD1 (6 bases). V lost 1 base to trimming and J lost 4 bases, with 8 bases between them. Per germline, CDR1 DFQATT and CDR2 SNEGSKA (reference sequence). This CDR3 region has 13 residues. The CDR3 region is CSARVDRNQPQHF. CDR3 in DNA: TGCAGTGCTAGAGTGGACAGAAATCAGCCCCAGCATTTT.

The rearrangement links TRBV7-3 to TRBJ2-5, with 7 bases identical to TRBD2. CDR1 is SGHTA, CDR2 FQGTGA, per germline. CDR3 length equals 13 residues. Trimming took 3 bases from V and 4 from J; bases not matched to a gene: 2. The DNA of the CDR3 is TGTGCCAGCAGCTTCAGGGAGGGAGAGACCCAGTACTTC. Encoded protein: CASSFREGETQYF.

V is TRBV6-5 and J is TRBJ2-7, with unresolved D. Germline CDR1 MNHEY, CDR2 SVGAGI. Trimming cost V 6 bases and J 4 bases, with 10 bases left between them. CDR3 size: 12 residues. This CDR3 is CASRTLDYEQYF. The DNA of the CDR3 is TGTGCCAGCAGAACCCTCGATTACGAGCAGTACTTC.

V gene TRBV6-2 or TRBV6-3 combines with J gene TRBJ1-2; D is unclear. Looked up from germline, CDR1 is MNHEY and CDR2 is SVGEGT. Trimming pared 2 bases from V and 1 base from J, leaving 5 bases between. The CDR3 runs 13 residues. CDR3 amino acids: CASSYIGNYGYTF. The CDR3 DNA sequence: TGTGCCAGCAGTTACATCGGTAACTATGGCTACACCTTC.

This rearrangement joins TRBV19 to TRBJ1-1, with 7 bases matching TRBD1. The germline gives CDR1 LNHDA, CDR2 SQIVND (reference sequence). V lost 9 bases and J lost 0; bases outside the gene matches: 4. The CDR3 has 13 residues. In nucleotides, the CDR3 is TGTGCCAGAAGACAGGGAATGAACACTGAAGCTTTCTTT. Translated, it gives CARRQGMNTEAFF.

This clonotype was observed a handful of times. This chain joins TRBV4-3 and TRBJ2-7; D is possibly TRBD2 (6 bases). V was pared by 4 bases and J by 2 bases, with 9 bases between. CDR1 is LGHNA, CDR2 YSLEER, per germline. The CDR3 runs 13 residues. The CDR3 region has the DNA TGCGCCAGCAGCCGGGAGGTCGCCTACGAGCAGTACTTC. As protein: CASSREVAYEQYF.

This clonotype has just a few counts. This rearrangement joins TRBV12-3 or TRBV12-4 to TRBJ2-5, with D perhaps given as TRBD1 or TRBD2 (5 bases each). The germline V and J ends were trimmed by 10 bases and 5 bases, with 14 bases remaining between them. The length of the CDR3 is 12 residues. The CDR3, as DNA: TGTGCCACCGCTGGGGGTCGGGAGACCCAGTACTTC. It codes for CATAGGRETQYF.

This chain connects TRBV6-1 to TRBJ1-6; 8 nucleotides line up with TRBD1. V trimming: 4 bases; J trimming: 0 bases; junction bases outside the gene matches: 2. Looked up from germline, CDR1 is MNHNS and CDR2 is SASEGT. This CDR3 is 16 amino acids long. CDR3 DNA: TGTGCCAGCAGTGGGGACAGGAGCTCCTATAATTCACCCCTCCACTTT. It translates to CASSGDRSSYNSPLHF.

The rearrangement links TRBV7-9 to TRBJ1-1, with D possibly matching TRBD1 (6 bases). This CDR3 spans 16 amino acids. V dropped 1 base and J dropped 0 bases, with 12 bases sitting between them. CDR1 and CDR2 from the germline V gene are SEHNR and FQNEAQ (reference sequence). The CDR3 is CASSLGMRGMNTEAFF. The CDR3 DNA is TGTGCCAGCAGCTTAGGAATGAGGGGGATGAACACTGAAGCTTTCTTT.